These 19 T cell receptor beta chains came from one sample sequenced in a study of blood T cell repertoires in COVID-19. Sequenced by immunoSEQ multiplex PCR; TCRdb stores in-frame clones only, minus some. The table has 430,000 or so clones, more than 70% seen once; the top ten hold 1.2% to 1.5%. Sequencing was performed on PBMCs or T cells enriched from blood (not recorded which). Every receptor here comes from a woman aged 18-29 years who had been exposed to COVID-19.

The chain has TRBV27 and TRBJ1-2, with D unresolved. Trimming took 0 bases from V and 1 from J, leaving 18 bases between them. CDR1 is MNHEY, CDR2 SMNVEV, per germline (reference sequence). This CDR3 is built from 18 residues. The CDR3 loop is CASSLSALDTIFNYGYTF. CDR3 in DNA: TGTGCCAGCAGTTTATCCGCCCTTGACACGATCTTTAACTATGGCTACACCTTC.

CDR3 loop: CSASWGLAADTQYF. The CDR3 region has the DNA TGCAGTGCTAGTTGGGGCCTAGCGGCAGATACGCAGTATTTT. The chain couples TRBV20-1 to TRBJ2-3; 7 positions match TRBD2. The CDR3 covers 14 residues. J lost 4 bases, V lost 3 bases, and 7 bases had no gene match. CDR1 and CDR2 from the germline V gene are DFQATT and SNEGSKA (reference sequence).

V usage is TRBV2 and J usage is TRBJ2-7; 7 bases are a match to TRBD1. The CDR3 is 11 amino acids. In germline, CDR1 is SNHLY, CDR2 FYNNEI. Trimming took 7 bases from V and 9 from J; bases not matched to a gene: 6. CDR3 protein: CASNGQARQYF. CDR3 sequence (DNA): TGTGCCAGCAATGGACAGGCCCGGCAGTACTTC.

The chain recombines TRBV3-1 (or the pseudogene TRBV3-2) with TRBJ2-1; the D is unclear. The germline CDR1 and CDR2 sequences are LGHDT and YNNKEL (reference sequence). V gave up 0 bases and J gave up 2 bases, with 14 bases separating them. The CDR3 spans 17 residues. CDR3 nucleotides: TGTGCCAGCAGCCAAGATAGACTGCTAATGACCTACAATGAGCAGTTCTTC. It encodes CASSQDRLLMTYNEQFF.

The chain recombines TRBV5-1 with TRBJ2-4; 10 bases map to TRBD1. The CDR3 is 15 residues long. V lost 0 bases to trimming and J lost 7 bases; unmatched junction nucleotides: 4. Germline V CDR1 and CDR2: SGHRS, YFSETQ. In DNA form, the CDR3 reads TGCGCCAGCAGCTTGGAGGGACAGGGGCATAACATTCAGTACTTC. Its translation: CASSLEGQGHNIQYF. The entire variable domain, with the rest obtained from reference TRBV5-1 and TRBJ2-4, is as follows: KAGVTQTPRYLIKTRGQQVTLSCSPISGHRSVSWYQQTPGQGLQFLFEYFSETQRNKGNFPGRFSGRQFSNSRSEMNVSTLELGDSALYLCASSLEGQGHNIQYFGAGTRLSVL.

This clone came up once. The J gene is TRBJ2-1, the V gene TRBV18; 7 bases agree with TRBD2. Germline V gives CDR1 KGHSH, CDR2 LQKENI. The CDR3 loop spans 16 amino acids. V trimming: 2 bases; J trimming: 3 bases; junction bases outside the gene matches: 7. The DNA of the CDR3 is TGTGCCAGCTCACCAGTTGCTAGCGGAAACTACAATGAGCAGTTCTTC. This translates into CASSPVASGNYNEQFF.

The rearrangement links TRBV19 to TRBJ1-4, with TRBD1 as a possible D gene (5 bases). Between the trimmed V and J ends, which lost 6 bases and 0 bases, there was a span of 14 bases. Germline V gives CDR1 LNHDA, CDR2 SQIVND (reference sequence). This CDR3 is built from 16 residues. This CDR3 reads CASRNGGLSTNEKLFF. CDR3 sequence (DNA): TGTGCCAGTAGGAACGGGGGTTTGTCAACTAATGAAAAACTGTTTTTT.

The gene calls are TRBV29-1 and TRBJ2-7; maybe TRBD2 (6 bases). The CDR3 loop spans 13 amino acids. Germline CDR1 SQVTM, CDR2 ANQGSEA. Trimming removed 3 bases at V and 3 bases at J, with 12 bases between. In DNA, the CDR3 is TGCAGCGTTGACCTTGGGGGAGGCTACGAGCAGTACTTC. Its protein product is CSVDLGGGYEQYF.

The V gene is TRBV7-8, the J gene TRBJ2-3; possible D gene TRBD1, 7 bases. The CDR3 contains 13 residues. The germline CDR1 and CDR2 sequences are SGHVS and FQNEAQ. V lost 6 bases and J 7 bases, leaving 14 bases between the germline ends. In DNA form, the CDR3 reads TGTGCCAGCAGACCGACAGGGAGGAATACGCAGTATTTT. It encodes CASRPTGRNTQYF.

The CDR3 sequence: CASSSTGTLEAFF. The CDR3 DNA reads TGTGCCAGCTCATCAACAGGGACCCTAGAAGCTTTCTTT. V is TRBV18 and J is TRBJ1-1; D possibly corresponds to TRBD1 (6 bases). V shed 5 bases and J shed 8 bases, with 15 bases lying between them. The CDR3 has 13 amino acids. CDR1 KGHSH and CDR2 LQKENI come from the germline V gene.

This chain uses TRBV28 with TRBJ1-5; TRBD1 aligns across 10 bases. Unmatched junction bases numbered 7, after V lost 5 bases and J lost 6 bases. The CDR3 has 15 amino acids. Germline V gene sequence: CDR1 MDHEN, CDR2 SYDVKM. CDR3 sequence: CASSPRQGAGQPQHF. The CDR3 DNA is TGTGCCAGCAGTCCCAGACAGGGGGCGGGTCAGCCCCAGCATTTT.

This chain joins TRBV7-2 and TRBJ2-5; D possibly corresponds to TRBD2 (7 bases). The CDR3 has 15 residues. The germline V gene has CDR1 SGHTA and CDR2 FQGNSA. Trimming cost V 3 bases and J 7 bases, with 18 bases left between them. DNA for the CDR3: TGTGCCAGCAGCTTTAAGGCGGGGGAACAGGGGACCCAGTACTTC. Amino acid sequence: CASSFKAGEQGTQYF. The full variable domain, with the rest looked up from reference TRBV7-2 and TRBJ2-5, is GAGVSQSPSNKVTEKGKDVELRCDPISGHTALYWYRQSLGQGLEFLIYFQGNSAPDKSGLPSDRFSAERTGGSVSTLTIQRTQQEDSAVYLCASSFKAGEQGTQYFGPGTRLLVL.

The rearrangement uses TRBV7-6 and TRBJ1-1; 9 bases agree with TRBD1. This CDR3 comprises 14 residues. The V and J ends lost 5 bases and 2 bases, in that order; junction bases with no gene match: 3. CDR1 is SGHVS, CDR2 FNYEAQ, per germline. CDR3: CASSLGQGNTEAFF. The CDR3 DNA follows: TGTGCCAGCAGCCTGGGACAGGGAAACACTGAAGCTTTCTTT.

The chain joins TRBV11-2 to TRBJ1-6, with D tentatively TRBD1 (6 bases). The CDR3 loop spans 14 amino acids. Trimming took off 7 bases at V and 7 bases at J, with 14 bases between the two ends. CDR1 and CDR2 (germline): SGHAT, FQNNGV. CDR3 region: CASTLRQENSPLHF. The CDR3 DNA follows: TGTGCCAGCACCCTTCGACAGGAGAATTCACCCCTCCACTTT. Looking up the rest from reference TRBV11-2 and TRBJ1-6 gives the full variable domain: EAGVAQSPRYKIIEKRQSVAFWCNPISGHATLYWYQQILGQGPKLLIQFQNNGVVDDSQLPKDRFSAERLKGVDSTLKIQPAKLEDSAVYLCASTLRQENSPLHFGNGTRLTVT.

The CDR3 nucleotides read TGTGCCAGCAGCCTCATGAACGACGGGAATAACTATGGCTACACCTTC. This gives the protein CASSLMNDGNNYGYTF. The chain recombines TRBV5-4 with TRBJ1-2; D gene unclear. V lost 4 bases, J lost 1 base, and 17 bases lay in between. CDR1 is SGHNT and CDR2 is YYREEE in the germline V gene (reference sequence). This CDR3 is 16 amino acids long. The full variable domain, in which reference TRBV5-4 and TRBJ1-2 provide the parts outside the CDR3, is ETGVTQSPTHLIKTRGQQVTLRCSSQSGHNTVSWYQQALGQGPQFIFQYYREEENGRGNFPPRFSGLQFPNYSSELNVNALELDDSALYLCASSLMNDGNNYGYTFGSGTRLTVV.

V and J are TRBV7-8 and TRBJ2-7; TRBD2 agrees at 16 bases. The ends lost 2 bases at V and 1 base at J; junction bases unmatched: 11. CDR1 and CDR2 (germline): SGHVS, FQNEAQ. CDR3 size: 20 residues. The CDR3 loop is CASSLSTGTSGRASSYEQYF. The CDR3, as DNA: TGTGCCAGCAGCTTAAGTACCGGGACTAGCGGGAGGGCCTCTTCCTACGAGCAGTACTTC.

This clone was seen a single time. The chain links TRBV15 to TRBJ1-5; maybe TRBD1 (6 bases). Germline V gives CDR1 LNHNV, CDR2 YYDKDF (reference sequence). Trimming took 1 base from V and 10 from J, leaving 20 bases between them. The CDR3 is made up of 16 amino acids. This chain's CDR3 is CATSRGAGDAVGPQHF. CDR3 bases: TGTGCCACCAGCAGAGGGGCAGGGGACGCCGTAGGCCCCCAGCATTTT.

The V and J genes are TRBV6-2 or TRBV6-3 and TRBJ2-1, with 9 bases lining up with TRBD2. CDR1 is MNHEY, CDR2 SVGEGT, per germline. The CDR3 is 14 residues long. Trimming at V came to 3 bases and at J to 7 bases, leaving 4 bases not matched to a gene. CDR3: CASSYPSGTNEQFF. In nucleotides, the CDR3 is TGTGCCAGCAGTTATCCTAGCGGGACTAATGAGCAGTTCTTC.

In its sample, this clone was seen once. The V and J genes are TRBV19 and TRBJ1-1, with D perhaps matching TRBD1 (6 bases). V lost 1 base to trimming and J lost 6 bases, with 12 bases between them. The CDR3 is made up of 14 amino acids. Germline CDR1 is LNHDA and CDR2 is SQIVND (reference sequence). CDR3 in amino acids: CASSIGQGMSEAFF. The CDR3 region has the DNA TGTGCCAGTAGTATAGGCCAGGGGATGTCTGAAGCTTTCTTT.